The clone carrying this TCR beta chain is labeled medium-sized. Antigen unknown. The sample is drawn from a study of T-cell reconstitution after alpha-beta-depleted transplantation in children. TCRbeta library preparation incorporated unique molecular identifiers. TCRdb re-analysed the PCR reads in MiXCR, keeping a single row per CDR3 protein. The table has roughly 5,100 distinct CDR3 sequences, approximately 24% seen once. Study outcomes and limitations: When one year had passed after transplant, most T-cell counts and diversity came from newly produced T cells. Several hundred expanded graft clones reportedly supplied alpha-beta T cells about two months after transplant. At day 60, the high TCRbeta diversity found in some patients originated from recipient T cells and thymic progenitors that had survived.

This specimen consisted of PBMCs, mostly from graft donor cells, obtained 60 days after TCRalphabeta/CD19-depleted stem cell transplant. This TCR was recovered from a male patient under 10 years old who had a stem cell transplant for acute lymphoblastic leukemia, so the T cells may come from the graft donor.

The CDR3 spells CASTTSPQGVGNTIYF. The CDR3 DNA follows: TGTGCCAGCACTACTTCCCCACAGGGAGTAGGAAACACCATATATTTT. The chain is built from TRBV5-5 and TRBJ1-3; maybe TRBD1 (6 bases). Germline lookup yields CDR1 SGHKS and CDR2 YYEKEE (reference sequence). The CDR3 is 16 residues long. V lost 6 bases and J 4 bases, leaving 20 bases between the germline ends.